This entry concerns a single T cell receptor beta chain. The CDR3 covers 13 residues. CDR1 and CDR2 (germline): LNHDA, SQIVND (reference sequence). The V end lost 3 bases, the J end lost 6 bases, and 11 bases lay between the germline ends. The data originate from a study of cytomegalovirus exposure and HLA in healthy donors. PCR employed 60 Vbeta and 13 Jbeta primers. Produced via immunoSEQ multiplex PCR; TCRdb's table is partial and in-frame only. Of some 200,000 clones listed, under 80% are singletons. Input material: PBMCs. This TCR was sampled from a female donor in good health and CMV-seronegative. The rearrangement uses TRBV19 and TRBJ1-2; perhaps TRBD1 as D (6 bases). This CDR3 reads CASSIVKGDGYTF. The CDR3 DNA reads as TGTGCCAGTAGTATCGTTAAGGGGGATGGCTACACCTTC.